This entry describes one T cell receptor beta chain. The sample comes from a study of CD8 T cells in Susac syndrome. Germline CDR1 SGHDT, CDR2 YYEEEE. This CDR3 contains 14 residues. Unmatched junction bases numbered 4, after V lost 5 bases and J lost 4 bases. RNA amounts of 0.5 to 1 ug underwent reverse transcription with random hexamers. With immunoSEQ multiplex PCR, TCR beta CDR3 was amplified across 54 Vbeta and 13 Jbeta. TCRdb re-called the immunoSEQ multiplex PCR reads with MiXCR, one entry per CDR3 protein. The table includes about 160,000 distinct CDR3 sequences, roughly 94% detected once. Sequencing targeted TCR beta in T cells from blood (CD8+ and CD4+). The multiple sclerosis control cohort comprised treatment-naive individuals presenting with stable or active relapsing-remitting disease.

The chain joins TRBV5-6 to TRBJ2-7; 12 positions agree with TRBD2. The sequencing input was CD4+ T cells from PBMCs. This sequence was found in a human donor with multiple sclerosis. CDR3 DNA: TGTGCCAGCAGTCGACTAGCGGGGGCATACGAGCAGTACTTC. Amino acid sequence: CASSRLAGAYEQYF.